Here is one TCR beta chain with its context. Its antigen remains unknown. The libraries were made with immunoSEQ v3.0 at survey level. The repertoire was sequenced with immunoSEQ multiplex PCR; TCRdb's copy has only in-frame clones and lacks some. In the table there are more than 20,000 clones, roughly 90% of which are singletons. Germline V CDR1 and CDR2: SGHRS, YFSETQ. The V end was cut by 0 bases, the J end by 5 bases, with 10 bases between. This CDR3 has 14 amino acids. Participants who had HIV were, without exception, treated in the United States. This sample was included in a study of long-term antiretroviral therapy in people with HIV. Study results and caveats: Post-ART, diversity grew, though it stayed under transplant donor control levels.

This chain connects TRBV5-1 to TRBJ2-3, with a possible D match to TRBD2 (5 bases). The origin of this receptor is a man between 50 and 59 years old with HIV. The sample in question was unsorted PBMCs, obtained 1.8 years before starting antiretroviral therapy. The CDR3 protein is CASSLGPGIDTQYF. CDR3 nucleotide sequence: TGCGCCAGCAGCTTGGGGCCGGGGATAGATACGCAGTATTTT.